This TCR beta chain was sequenced for a study of human T cells and chemical hapten exposure. Germline V gene data show CDR1 as SGHTA and CDR2 as FQGNSA. V was pared by 4 bases and J by 11 bases, with 7 bases of the junction left unmatched. The CDR3 contains 13 residues. Study-wide results and caveats: Relative to control repertoires, expanded TCRs gave rise to significantly more large CDR3 similarity clusters.

Time point here: patch test 2, 6 weeks after DPC sensitization. Treatment: therapeutic diphenylcyclopropenone sensitization with weekly scalp DPC. Blood was drawn before each patch test was applied. TCRdb fed the RACE reads into MiXCR, producing one record per CDR3 protein. Among approximately 82,000 distinct CDR3 sequences listed, 5% to 8.5% were seen once. With regard to this clonotype: Its antigen is unidentified.

The V call is TRBV7-2, the J call TRBJ1-1; 10 bases agree with TRBD1. The receptor's source is a woman in her 30s with alopecia areata. Some clones in this sample may be carry-over from other donors' samples. The sample in question was whole blood, obtained in connection with sensitization to the hapten diphenylcyclopropenone (DPC). This CDR3 is CASSSSDRGHAFF. The CDR3 DNA follows: TGTGCCAGCAGCTCCTCCGACAGGGGGCATGCTTTCTTT.